A selection of T cell receptor beta chains follows, all from one sample in a study of OX40 agonist ivuxolimab in advanced cancers. TCRdb keeps only in-frame clones here, not all; method: immunoSEQ multiplex PCR. The sample includes about 33,000 clones, roughly 87% of them seen just once. The source material was CD4+ or CD8+ T cells sorted from blood, sampled in a trial of the OX40 agonist ivuxolimab. The receptors originated from an adult with an advanced solid tumor such as melanoma, head and neck, liver or kidney cancer. CDR3s include the opening cysteine and the closing phenylalanine or tryptophan. A D gene is named only where the DNA matches it firmly. Not all rows give a size; the values are once, few, many and, for expanded clones, a class.

>TRBJ2-1|TRBV7-6|TRBD2|.
CASSLSSGGAYNEQFF
TGTGCCAGCAGCTTATCTAGCGGGGGGGCCTACAATGAGCAGTTCTTC
>TRBJ1-1|TRBV7-9|.|.
CASSHDGVTEAFF
TGTGCCAGCAGCCACGACGGGGTCACTGAAGCTTTCTTT
>TRBJ1-2|TRBV7-9|.|.
CASSLVGRNYGYTF
TGTGCCAGCAGCTTAGTCGGTAGAAACTATGGCTACACCTTC
>TRBJ2-5|TRBV27|TRBD1|.
CASSPRQGGETQYF
TGTGCCAGCAGTCCGCGACAGGGCGGAGAGACCCAGTACTTC
>TRBJ1-6|TRBV7-9|.|.
CASSPGTGMGSPLHF
TGTGCCAGCAGCCCAGGCACAGGGATGGGTTCACCCCTCCACTTT
>TRBJ2-2|TRBV7-3|TRBD2|.
CASSFGGSAGELFF
TGTGCCAGCAGCTTCGGCGGGAGTGCCGGGGAGCTGTTTTTT
>TRBJ1-6|TRBV11-2|TRBD1|.
CASSLGTGVNNSPLHF
TGTGCCAGCAGCTTAGGGACAGGGGTTAATAATTCACCCCTCCACTTT
>TRBJ1-1|TRBV5-6|TRBD1|.
CASSSIQGMNTEAFF
TGTGCCAGCAGTTCAATACAGGGGATGAACACTGAAGCTTTCTTT
>TRBJ1-3|TRBV27|.|.
CASSLSYTPGNTIYF
TGTGCCAGCAGTTTATCGTACACTCCTGGAAACACCATATATTTT
>TRBJ2-1|TRBV19|TRBD1|once
CASAGTGARDEQFF
TGTGCCAGTGCCGGGACAGGGGCTCGTGATGAGCAGTTCTTC
>TRBJ2-3|TRBV25-1|.|few
CARAVDNSTDTQYF
TGTGCCAGGGCTGTGGACAATAGCACAGATACGCAGTATTTT
>TRBJ2-2|TRBV30|.|once
CAWSVRDTGELFF
TGTGCCTGGAGTGTACGGGACACCGGGGAGCTGTTTTTT
>TRBJ2-3|TRBV14|.|.
CASSPVMRSGRHPDTQYF
TGTGCCAGCAGCCCTGTAATGCGGAGCGGTCGACACCCAGATACGCAGTATTTT
>TRBJ1-5|TRBV6-5|.|few
CASSYSGSDNQPQHF
TGTGCCAGCAGTTACTCTGGGAGTGACAATCAGCCCCAGCATTTT
>TRBJ2-3|TRBV7-2|.|.
CASSSSTDTQYF
TGTGCCAGTTCTTCTAGCACAGATACGCAGTATTTT
>TRBJ2-2|TRBV7-6|.|.
CASSLARQANTGELFF
TGTGCCAGCAGCTTAGCGCGGCAGGCCAACACCGGGGAGCTGTTTTTT
>TRBJ2-7|TRBV9|.|.
CASSVGQGNEQYF
TGTGCCAGCAGCGTAGGACAAGGGAACGAGCAGTACTTC
>TRBJ2-2|TRBV5-6|.|.
CASSFLGWKNTGELFF
TGTGCCAGCAGCTTCTTGGGGTGGAAGAACACCGGGGAGCTGTTTTTT
>TRBJ1-1|TRBV5-5|TRBD1|.
CASSGTGAWNTEAFF
TGTGCCAGCAGCGGGACAGGGGCGTGGAACACTGAAGCTTTCTTT
>TRBJ1-6|TRBV15|TRBD1|.
CATSNMTGVHSPLHF
TGTGCCACCAGCAACATGACAGGGGTACATTCACCCCTCCACTTT
>TRBJ1-4|TRBV5-6|TRBD1|.
CASSSMTGGTNEKLFF
TGTGCCAGCAGCTCCATGACAGGGGGTACTAATGAAAAACTGTTTTTT
>TRBJ2-7|TRBV7-9|.|.
CASSRQATYEQYF
TGTGCCAGCAGCCGACAGGCCACCTACGAGCAGTACTTC
>TRBJ1-3|TRBV9|.|.
CASSVGQWAGASLHGNTIYF
TGTGCCAGCAGCGTAGGTCAGTGGGCAGGGGCATCCTTACACGGAAACACCATATATTTT
>TRBJ2-3|TRBV7-9|.|.
CASSPAVGRQNTNTQYF
TGTGCCAGCAGCCCCGCCGTGGGGCGGCAGAACACCAATACGCAGTATTTT
>TRBJ1-5|TRBV5-6|.|.
CASSLYVGAGNQPQHF
TGTGCCAGCAGCTTGTACGTGGGGGCTGGGAATCAGCCCCAGCATTTT
>TRBJ2-7|TRBV7-2|TRBD2|.
CASSLETSRPHEQYF
TGTGCCAGCAGCCTTGAGACTAGCAGACCACACGAGCAGTACTTC
>TRBJ2-1|TRBV5-6|.|.
CASSLLPPRDEQFF
TGTGCCAGCAGCTTGTTACCGCCTAGGGATGAGCAGTTCTTC
>TRBJ1-5|TRBV29-1|TRBD1|.
CSVIPGTGGGNQPQHF
TGCAGCGTCATTCCCGGGACAGGGGGTGGCAATCAGCCCCAGCATTTT
>TRBJ2-7|TRBV7-8|TRBD2|few
CATKDRGRAVYEQYF
TGTGCCACCAAGGATCGGGGGAGGGCCGTATACGAGCAGTACTTC
>TRBJ1-1|TRBV29-1|.|.
CSVARGRMNTEAFF
TGCAGCGTTGCAAGGGGCAGAATGAACACTGAAGCTTTCTTT
>TRBJ2-6|TRBV7-2|TRBD2|.
CASSELAGWANVLTF
TGTGCCAGCAGCGAATTAGCGGGTTGGGCCAACGTCCTGACTTTC
>TRBJ2-2|TRBV30|.|.
CAWSTNTGELFF
TGTGCCTGGAGCACGAACACCGGGGAGCTGTTTTTT
>TRBJ2-2|TRBV7-2|.|.
CASSLVGTANTGELFF
TGTGCCAGCAGCTTAGTTGGAACGGCGAACACCGGGGAGCTGTTTTTT
>TRBJ1-1|TRBV28|.|.
CASSPPEGTEAFF
TGTGCCAGCAGTCCCCCGGAGGGCACTGAAGCTTTCTTT
>TRBJ1-1|TRBV18|TRBD1|.
CASSPKTGTGGTEAFF
TGTGCCAGCTCACCCAAAACAGGAACAGGGGGGACTGAAGCTTTCTTT
>TRBJ1-5|TRBV7-2|.|.
CASSLISMGSGNQPQHF
TGTGCCAGCAGCTTAATTAGTATGGGAAGCGGCAATCAGCCCCAGCATTTT
>TRBJ2-3|TRBV19|.|.
CASSGSSTDTQYF
TGTGCCAGTAGTGGGAGTAGCACAGATACGCAGTATTTT
>TRBJ2-1|TRBV5-6|TRBD2|.
CASSFGREGANEQFF
TGTGCCAGCAGCTTCGGGCGGGAGGGTGCGAATGAGCAGTTCTTC
>TRBJ2-5|TRBV5-6|.|.
CASRSGATKRGAQYF
TGTGCCAGCAGGTCTGGGGCCACTAAGAGAGGGGCCCAGTACTTC
>TRBJ2-3|TRBV10-1|.|.
CASSGSGTETSTDTQYF
TGCGCCAGCAGTGGGTCCGGGACTGAGACTAGCACAGATACGCAGTATTTT